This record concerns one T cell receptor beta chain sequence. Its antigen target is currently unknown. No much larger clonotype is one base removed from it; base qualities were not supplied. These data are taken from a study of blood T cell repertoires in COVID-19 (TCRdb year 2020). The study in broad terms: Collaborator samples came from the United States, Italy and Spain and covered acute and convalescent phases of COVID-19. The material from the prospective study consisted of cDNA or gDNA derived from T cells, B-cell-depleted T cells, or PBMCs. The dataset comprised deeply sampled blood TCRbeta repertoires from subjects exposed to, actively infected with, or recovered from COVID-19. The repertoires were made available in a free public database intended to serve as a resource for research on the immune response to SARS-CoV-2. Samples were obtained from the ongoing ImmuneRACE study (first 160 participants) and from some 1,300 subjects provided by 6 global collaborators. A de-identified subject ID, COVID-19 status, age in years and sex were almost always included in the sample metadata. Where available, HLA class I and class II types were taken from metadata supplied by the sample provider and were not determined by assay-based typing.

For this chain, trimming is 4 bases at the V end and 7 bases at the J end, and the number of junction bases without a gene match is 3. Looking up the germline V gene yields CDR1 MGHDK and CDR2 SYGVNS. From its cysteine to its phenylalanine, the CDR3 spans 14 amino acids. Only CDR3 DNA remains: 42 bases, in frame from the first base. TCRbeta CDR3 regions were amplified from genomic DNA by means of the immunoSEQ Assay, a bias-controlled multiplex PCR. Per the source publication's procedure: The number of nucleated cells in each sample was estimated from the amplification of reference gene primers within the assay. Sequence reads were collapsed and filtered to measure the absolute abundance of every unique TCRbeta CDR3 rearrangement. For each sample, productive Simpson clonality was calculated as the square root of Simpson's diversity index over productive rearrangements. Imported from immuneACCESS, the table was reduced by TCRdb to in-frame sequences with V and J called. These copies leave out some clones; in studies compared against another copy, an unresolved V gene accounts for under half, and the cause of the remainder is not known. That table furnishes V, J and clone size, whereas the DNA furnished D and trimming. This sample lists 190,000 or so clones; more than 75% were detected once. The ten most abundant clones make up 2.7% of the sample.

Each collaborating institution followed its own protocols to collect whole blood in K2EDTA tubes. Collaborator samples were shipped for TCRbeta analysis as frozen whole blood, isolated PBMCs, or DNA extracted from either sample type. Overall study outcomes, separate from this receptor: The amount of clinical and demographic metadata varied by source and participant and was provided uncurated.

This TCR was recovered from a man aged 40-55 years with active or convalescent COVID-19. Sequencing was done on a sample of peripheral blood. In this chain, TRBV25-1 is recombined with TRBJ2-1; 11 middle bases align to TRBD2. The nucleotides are TGTGCCAGCAGTGTTAGCGGGGGGGCGAATGAGCAGTTCTTC. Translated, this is CASSVSGGANEQFF.